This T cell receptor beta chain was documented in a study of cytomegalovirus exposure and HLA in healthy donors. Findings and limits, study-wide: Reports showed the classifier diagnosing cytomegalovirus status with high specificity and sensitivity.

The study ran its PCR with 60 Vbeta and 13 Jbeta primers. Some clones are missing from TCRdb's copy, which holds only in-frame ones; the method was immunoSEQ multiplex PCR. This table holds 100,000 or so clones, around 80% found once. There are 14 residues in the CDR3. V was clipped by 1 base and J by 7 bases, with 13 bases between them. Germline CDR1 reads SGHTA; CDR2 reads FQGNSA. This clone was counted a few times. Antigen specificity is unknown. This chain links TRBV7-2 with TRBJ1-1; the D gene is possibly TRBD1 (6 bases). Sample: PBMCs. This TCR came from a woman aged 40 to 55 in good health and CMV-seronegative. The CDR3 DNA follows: TGTGCCAGCAGCTTAGACTGGGGGCAAGGTGAAGCTTTCTTT. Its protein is CASSLDWGQGEAFF.